The following is a T cell receptor (beta chain) sequence with its context. Generated by immunoSEQ multiplex PCR, the TCRdb table keeps only in-frame clones and is missing some. The sample shows about 160,000 clones, 75% to 90% of them seen only once. This entry belongs to a study of blood T cell repertoires in COVID-19. Study overall: Samples representing acute and convalescent COVID-19 were sourced from the United States, Italy and Spain. Nucleic acid was either cDNA or gDNA, and it came from T cells, B-cell-depleted T cells, or PBMCs.

CDR3 size: 14 residues. The germline V gene has CDR1 GTSNPN and CDR2 SVGIG (reference sequence). Trimming pared 0 bases from V and 0 bases from J, leaving 8 bases between. This chain connects TRBV30 to TRBJ1-1; no reliable D call. This sequence originates from a human donor in a cohort sampled during active COVID-19. Sequences were obtained from peripheral blood. CDR3 sequence (DNA): TGTGCCTGGAGTGTAGGACTTATGAACACTGAAGCTTTCTTT. It specifies CAWSVGLMNTEAFF.